One sample yielded the 20 T cell receptor beta chains listed below, sequenced in a study of graft-versus-host responses after intestinal transplantation (dated by TCRdb to the early 2020s). Library preparation was by the immunoSEQ multiplex PCR assay. TCRdb stores this immuneACCESS table with in-frame sequences only. Part of the clones is absent; in the studies checked, under half of the shortfall reflects unresolved V genes, and no reason is known for the rest. In this sample the table shows tens of thousands of clones, 94% of which occur a single time. The leading ten clones occupy over 0.15% of the sample. For these receptors, no antigen is known. The time point label corresponds to: cells obtained before transplantation from donor or recipient. The sample here was unstimulated CD4+ T cells sorted from spleen or lymph node cells, taken before transplant. These receptor sequences come from a human donor who was the organ donor for an intestinal transplant.

V is TRBV7-2 and J is TRBJ1-1; D remains unclear. From germline, CDR1 is SGHTA and CDR2 FQGNSA. CDR3 length: 13 residues. V lost 6 bases to trimming and J lost 1 base, with 9 bases between them. CDR3 sequence: CASSYNSNTEAFF. The DNA of the CDR3 is TGTGCCAGCAGTTACAATTCGAACACTGAAGCTTTCTTT.

The CDR3 protein is CSAPTDTEAFF. In DNA form, the CDR3 reads TGCAGTGCCCCGACAGACACTGAAGCTTTCTTT. V gene TRBV20-1 combines with J gene TRBJ1-1; D is perhaps TRBD1 (5 bases). Trimming took off 6 bases at V and 3 bases at J, with 8 bases between the two ends. This CDR3 is 11 amino acids long. Germline V lookup: CDR1 DFQATT, CDR2 SNEGSKA (reference sequence).

V gene TRBV18 combines with J gene TRBJ1-1, with D possibly TRBD1 on 5 matching bases. Trimming pared 4 bases from V and 1 base from J, leaving 22 bases between. Germline V lookup: CDR1 KGHSH, CDR2 LQKENI. The CDR3 spans 18 residues. CDR3 DNA sequence: TGTGCCAGCTCACGGGCCCCAGGGATCCCCGACCGGAACACTGAAGCTTTCTTT. Its protein is CASSRAPGIPDRNTEAFF.

The J gene is TRBJ2-3, the V gene TRBV7-6, with TRBD1 as a possible D gene (6 bases). The V and J ends lost 5 bases and 4 bases respectively, with 19 bases between them. This CDR3 has 16 residues. The germline CDR1 and CDR2 sequences are SGHVS and FNYEAQ. The CDR3 sequence: CASSRKSGQWADTQYF. The CDR3, as DNA: TGTGCCAGCAGCCGGAAAAGCGGACAGTGGGCAGATACGCAGTATTTT. Drawing the rest from reference TRBV7-6 and TRBJ2-3, the complete variable domain is GAGVSQSPRYKVTKRGQDVALRCDPISGHVSLYWYRQALGQGPEFLTYFNYEAQQDKSGLPNDRFSAERPEGSISTLTIQRTEQRDSAMYRCASSRKSGQWADTQYFGPGTRLTVL.

The rearrangement uses TRBV28 and TRBJ1-1; no reliable D call. The CDR3 loop spans 13 amino acids. Trimming shortened V by 3 bases and J by 0 bases, and 5 bases separated the two germline ends. Germline-derived CDR1 and CDR2 are MDHEN and SYDVKM. DNA for the CDR3: TGTGCCAGCAGTTTCCGGGTGAACACTGAAGCTTTCTTT. Its protein is CASSFRVNTEAFF.

The chain joins TRBV6-6 to TRBJ1-1; D not certain. Germline V gene lookup returns CDR1 MNHNY and CDR2 SVGAGI (reference sequence). Trimming took 8 bases from V and 0 from J, leaving 4 bases between them. This CDR3 has 11 amino acids. The CDR3 coding sequence is TGTGCCAGCGTCTTGAACACTGAAGCTTTCTTT. Translation gives CASVLNTEAFF.

The V and J genes are TRBV15 and TRBJ2-5; a possible D gene is TRBD1 (5 bases). Germline V CDR1 and CDR2: LNHNV, YYDKDF (reference sequence). V was cut by 0 bases and J by 5 bases, with 13 bases left in between. The CDR3 length is 15 residues. The CDR3 DNA reads TGTGCCACCAGCAGAGATCCGTCAGGGTTGGAGACCCAGTACTTC. Translating it yields CATSRDPSGLETQYF.

The chain joins TRBV7-9 to TRBJ1-1, with D possibly being TRBD1 (5 bases). The CDR3 is made up of 15 amino acids. Germline assignment: CDR1 SEHNR and CDR2 FQNEAQ (reference sequence). Trimming removed 4 bases at V and 1 base at J, with 13 bases between. In DNA form, the CDR3 reads TGTGCCAGCAGCTCCCTTACTGGGGGGAACACTGAAGCTTTCTTT. This translates into CASSSLTGGNTEAFF.

The J gene is TRBJ2-5, the V gene TRBV19, with TRBD2 as a possible D gene (6 bases). The germline V gene has CDR1 LNHDA and CDR2 SQIVND (reference sequence). The CDR3 covers 16 residues. V was clipped by 0 bases and J by 2 bases, with 13 bases between them. Here the CDR3 DNA reads TGTGCCAGTAGTATAGAGGCGGGACGGAGTCAAGAGACCCAGTACTTC. Its protein is CASSIEAGRSQETQYF.

This chain joins TRBV5-1 and TRBJ1-1, with no clear D. Trimming shortened V by 3 bases and J by 1 base, and 7 bases separated the two germline ends. From germline, CDR1 is SGHRS and CDR2 YFSETQ. The CDR3 loop spans 13 amino acids. The chain's CDR3 is CASSSEGNTEAFF. CDR3 in DNA: TGCGCCAGCAGCTCGGAAGGGAACACTGAAGCTTTCTTT.

A word on this clone: Other DNA sequences in the same sample also yield this CDR3. The CDR3 sequence is CASSLDRGTEAFF. The CDR3 coding sequence is TGTGCCAGCAGCTTAGACAGGGGCACTGAAGCTTTCTTT. This sequence joins TRBV7-8 and TRBJ1-1, with 7 bases lining up with TRBD1. Germline CDR1 and CDR2: SGHVS and FQNEAQ. The CDR3 extends over 13 amino acids. With 1 base clipped from V and 4 bases from J, the junction kept 0 bases outside the gene matches.

V is TRBV7-8 and J is TRBJ1-6; D not resolved. The CDR3 length is 14 residues. From germline, CDR1 is SGHVS and CDR2 FQNEAQ. V was trimmed by 3 bases and J by 8 bases, leaving 11 bases between them. The CDR3 DNA reads TGTGCCAGCAGCTTTTCATCCTCTTATTCACCCCTCCACTTT. This translates into CASSFSSSYSPLHF.

This clone was recorded only once. The CDR3 here is CASSPLGPVRTEAFF. The CDR3 region has the DNA TGTGCCAGCAGCCCCTTGGGCCCGGTGAGGACTGAAGCTTTCTTT. The V and J genes are TRBV7-9 and TRBJ1-1; no clear D gene. Germline loops: CDR1 SEHNR, CDR2 FQNEAQ (reference sequence). V gave up 5 bases and J gave up 5 bases, with 18 bases separating them. This CDR3 contains 15 residues.

This chain uses TRBV19 with TRBJ1-1; 8 bases map to TRBD1. CDR1 LNHDA and CDR2 SQIVND come from the germline V gene (reference sequence). Trimming took 4 bases from V and 0 from J; bases not matched to a gene: 1. This CDR3 spans 14 amino acids. Written as DNA, the CDR3 is TGTGCCAGTAGTACGACAGGGGTGAACACTGAAGCTTTCTTT. The encoded protein is CASSTTGVNTEAFF.

This chain connects TRBV7-8 to TRBJ1-4; TRBD1 aligns across 9 bases. The CDR3 runs 17 residues. Germline lookup yields CDR1 SGHVS and CDR2 FQNEAQ. V lost 5 bases and J lost 4; bases outside the gene matches: 11. The CDR3 nucleotides are TGTGCCAGCAGCCGAACCCCGGGGACAGGGAATAATGAAAAACTGTTTTTT. It yields the protein CASSRTPGTGNNEKLFF.

The chain links TRBV29-1 to TRBJ2-5; no clear D. Trimming stripped 7 bases from V and 1 base from J, with 13 bases between. Germline V gene lookup returns CDR1 SQVTM and CDR2 ANQGSEA. CDR3 length equals 13 residues. The CDR3 region is CSAHRAIQETQYF. The CDR3 nucleotides read TGCAGCGCCCATCGGGCGATCCAAGAGACCCAGTACTTC.

This clone was detected only once. The chain has TRBV9 and TRBJ2-1; no clear D gene. Germline-derived CDR1 and CDR2 are SGDLS and YYNGEE. Between the trimmed V and J ends, which lost 4 bases and 7 bases, there was a span of 6 bases. The CDR3 contains 11 residues. Here the CDR3 reads CASSKGNEQFF. Here the CDR3 DNA reads TGTGCCAGCAGCAAAGGGAATGAGCAGTTCTTC.

This chain uses TRBV4-1 with TRBJ2-2, with 9 bases fitting TRBD2. The CDR3 extends over 17 amino acids. Trimming took 1 base from V and 3 from J; bases not matched to a gene: 6. CDR1 MGHRA and CDR2 YSYEKL come from the germline V gene. The DNA for the CDR3 is TGCGCCAGCAGCCAAGGCCGAGCGGGGGGATACACCGGGGAGCTGTTTTTT. This sequence encodes CASSQGRAGGYTGELFF.

The chain uses TRBV10-1 and TRBJ2-2; D gene ambiguous. The CDR3 contains 12 residues. Looked up from germline, CDR1 is WNHNN and CDR2 is SYGVQD (reference sequence). Between the trimmed V and J ends, which lost 3 bases and 2 bases, there was a span of 1 base. CDR3 in DNA: TGCGCCAGCAGTGATAACACCGGGGAGCTGTTTTTT. It translates to CASSDNTGELFF.

The rearrangement joins TRBV7-2 to TRBJ1-6; D is unclear. CDR1 and CDR2 (germline): SGHTA, FQGNSA. CDR3 length: 17 amino acids. V lost 5 bases to trimming and J lost 4 bases, with 18 bases between them. The CDR3 DNA reads as TGTGCCAGCAGCGACATGCGGGGATTATCATATAATTCACCCCTCCACTTT. Protein: CASSDMRGLSYNSPLHF.